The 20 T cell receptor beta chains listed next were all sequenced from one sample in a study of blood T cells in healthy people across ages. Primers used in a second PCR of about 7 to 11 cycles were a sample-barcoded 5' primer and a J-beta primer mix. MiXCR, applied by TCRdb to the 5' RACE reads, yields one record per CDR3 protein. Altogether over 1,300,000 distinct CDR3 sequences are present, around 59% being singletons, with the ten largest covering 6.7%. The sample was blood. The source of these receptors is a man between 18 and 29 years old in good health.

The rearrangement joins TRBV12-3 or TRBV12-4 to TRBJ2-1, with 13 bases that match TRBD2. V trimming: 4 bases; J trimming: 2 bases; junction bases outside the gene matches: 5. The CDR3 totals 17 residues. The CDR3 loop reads CASSSPTSGRTYNEQFF. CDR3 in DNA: TGTGCCAGCAGTTCACCGACTAGCGGGAGGACCTACAATGAGCAGTTCTTC.

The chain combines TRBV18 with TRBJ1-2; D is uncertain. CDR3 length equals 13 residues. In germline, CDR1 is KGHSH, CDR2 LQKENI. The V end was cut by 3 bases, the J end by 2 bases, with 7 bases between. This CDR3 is CASSPTKNYGYTF. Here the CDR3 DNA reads TGTGCCAGCTCACCGACTAAAAACTATGGCTACACCTTC. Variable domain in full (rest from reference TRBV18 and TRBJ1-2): NAGVMQNPRHLVRRRGQEARLRCSPMKGHSHVYWYRQLPEEGLKFMVYLQKENIIDESGMPKERFSAEFPKEGPSILRIQQVVRGDSAAYFCASSPTKNYGYTFGSGTRLTVV.

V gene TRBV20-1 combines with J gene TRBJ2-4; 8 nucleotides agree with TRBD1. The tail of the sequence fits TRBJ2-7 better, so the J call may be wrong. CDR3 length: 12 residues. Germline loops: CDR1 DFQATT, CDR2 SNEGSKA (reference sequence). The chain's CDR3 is CSYGTGIYEQYF. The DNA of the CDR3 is TGCAGTTACGGGACAGGAATCTACGAGCAGTACTTC.

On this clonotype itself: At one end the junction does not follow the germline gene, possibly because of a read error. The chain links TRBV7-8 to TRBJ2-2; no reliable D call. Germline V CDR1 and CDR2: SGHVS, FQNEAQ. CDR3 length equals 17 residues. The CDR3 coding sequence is TGTTCCAGCAGATCGAATGCATTAAGCGCGAACACCGGGGAGCTGTTTTTT. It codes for CSSRSNALSANTGELFF.

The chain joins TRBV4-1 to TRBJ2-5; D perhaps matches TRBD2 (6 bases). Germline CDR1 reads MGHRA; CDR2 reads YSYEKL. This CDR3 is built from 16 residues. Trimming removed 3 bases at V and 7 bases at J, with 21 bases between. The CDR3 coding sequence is TGCGCCAGCAGCCACGGGAGAGGCTCGAGGCTCGGGACCCAGTACTTC. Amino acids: CASSHGRGSRLGTQYF.

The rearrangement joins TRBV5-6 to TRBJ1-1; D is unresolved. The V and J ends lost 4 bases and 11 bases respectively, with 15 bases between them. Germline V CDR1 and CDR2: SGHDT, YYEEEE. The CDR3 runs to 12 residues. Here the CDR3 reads CASSLSTVGAFF. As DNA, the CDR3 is TGTGCCAGCAGCCTTAGTACAGTCGGGGCTTTCTTT.

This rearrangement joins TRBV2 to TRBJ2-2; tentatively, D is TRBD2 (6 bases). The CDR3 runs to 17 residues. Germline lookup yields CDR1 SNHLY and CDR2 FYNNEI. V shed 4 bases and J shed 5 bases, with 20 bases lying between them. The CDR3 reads CASSGQFAGWRTGELFF. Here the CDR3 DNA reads TGTGCCAGCAGTGGCCAGTTTGCGGGGTGGCGGACCGGGGAGCTGTTTTTT.

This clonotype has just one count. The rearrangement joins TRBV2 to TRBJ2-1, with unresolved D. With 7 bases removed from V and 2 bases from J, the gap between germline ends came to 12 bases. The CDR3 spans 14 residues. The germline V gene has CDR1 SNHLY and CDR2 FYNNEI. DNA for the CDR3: TGTGCCAGCATTCCCCTAGGCCCCTACAATGAGCAGTTCTTC. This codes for CASIPLGPYNEQFF.

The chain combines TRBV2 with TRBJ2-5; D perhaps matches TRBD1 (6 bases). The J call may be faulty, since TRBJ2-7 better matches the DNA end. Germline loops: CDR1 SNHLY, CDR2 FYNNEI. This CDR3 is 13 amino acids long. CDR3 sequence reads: CATSETGSHEQYF. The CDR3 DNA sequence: TGTGCCACATCAGAAACAGGGTCCCACGAGCAGTACTTC.

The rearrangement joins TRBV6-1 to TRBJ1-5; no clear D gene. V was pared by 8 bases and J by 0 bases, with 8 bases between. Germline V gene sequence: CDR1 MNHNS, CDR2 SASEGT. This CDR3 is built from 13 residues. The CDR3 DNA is TGTGCCAGCGTGTCGGATAGCAATCAGCCCCAGCATTTT. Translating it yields CASVSDSNQPQHF.

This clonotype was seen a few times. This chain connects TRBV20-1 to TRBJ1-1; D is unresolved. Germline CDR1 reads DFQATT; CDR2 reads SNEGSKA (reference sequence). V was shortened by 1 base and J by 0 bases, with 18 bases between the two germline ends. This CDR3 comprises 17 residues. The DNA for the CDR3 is TGCAGTGCTAGAGGCTGGAGGGCAGCCTACTTGAACACTGAAGCTTTCTTT. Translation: CSARGWRAAYLNTEAFF.

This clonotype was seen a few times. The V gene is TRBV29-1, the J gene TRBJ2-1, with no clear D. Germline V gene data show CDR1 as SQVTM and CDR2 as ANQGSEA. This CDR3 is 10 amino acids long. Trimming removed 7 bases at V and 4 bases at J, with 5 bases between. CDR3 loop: CSGEYNEQFF. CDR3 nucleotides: TGCAGCGGGGAATACAATGAGCAGTTCTTC.

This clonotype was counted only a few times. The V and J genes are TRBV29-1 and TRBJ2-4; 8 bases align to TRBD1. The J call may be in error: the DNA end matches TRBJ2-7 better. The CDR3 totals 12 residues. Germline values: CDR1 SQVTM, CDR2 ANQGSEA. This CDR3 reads CSVEQQGVEQYF. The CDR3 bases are TGCAGCGTTGAACAACAGGGGGTCGAGCAGTACTTC.

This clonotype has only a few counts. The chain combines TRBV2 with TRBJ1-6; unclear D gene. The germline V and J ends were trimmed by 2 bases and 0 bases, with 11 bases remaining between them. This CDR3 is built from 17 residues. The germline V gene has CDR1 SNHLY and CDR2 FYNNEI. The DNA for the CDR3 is TGTGCCAGCAGTGAACTAGGCCAGAGCTCCTATAATTCACCCCTCCACTTT. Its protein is CASSELGQSSYNSPLHF.

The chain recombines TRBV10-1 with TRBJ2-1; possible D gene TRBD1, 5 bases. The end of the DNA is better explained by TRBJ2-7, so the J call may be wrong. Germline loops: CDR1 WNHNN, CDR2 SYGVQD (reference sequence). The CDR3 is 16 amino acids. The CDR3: CAGEPKVGPSLDEQYF. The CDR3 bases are TGCGCCGGAGAGCCCAAAGTGGGGCCGAGTTTGGACGAGCAGTACTTC.

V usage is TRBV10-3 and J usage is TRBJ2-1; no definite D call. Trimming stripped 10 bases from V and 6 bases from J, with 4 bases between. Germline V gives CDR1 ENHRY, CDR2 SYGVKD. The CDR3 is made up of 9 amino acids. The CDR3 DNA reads TGTGCCAACCTCAATGAGCAGTTCTTC. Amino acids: CANLNEQFF.

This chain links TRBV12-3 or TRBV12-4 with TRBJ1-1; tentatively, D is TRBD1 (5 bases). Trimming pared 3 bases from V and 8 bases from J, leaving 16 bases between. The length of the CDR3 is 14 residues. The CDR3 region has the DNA TGTGCCAGCAGTTTTTCTAGCGGGACCTACGAAGCTTTCTTT. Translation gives CASSFSSGTYEAFF.

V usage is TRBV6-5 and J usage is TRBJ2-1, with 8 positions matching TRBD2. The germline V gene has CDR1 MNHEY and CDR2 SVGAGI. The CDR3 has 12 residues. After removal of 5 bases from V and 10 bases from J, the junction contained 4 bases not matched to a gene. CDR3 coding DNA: TGTGCCAGCAGTCACCGGACTAGCGAGCAGTTCTTC. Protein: CASSHRTSEQFF.

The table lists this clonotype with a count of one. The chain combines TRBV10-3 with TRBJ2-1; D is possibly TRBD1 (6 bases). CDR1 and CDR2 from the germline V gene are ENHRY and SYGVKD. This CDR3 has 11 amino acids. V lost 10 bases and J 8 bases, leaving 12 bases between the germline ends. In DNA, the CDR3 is TGTGCCACATTACAGGGCTATGAGCAGTTCTTC. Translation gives CATLQGYEQFF.

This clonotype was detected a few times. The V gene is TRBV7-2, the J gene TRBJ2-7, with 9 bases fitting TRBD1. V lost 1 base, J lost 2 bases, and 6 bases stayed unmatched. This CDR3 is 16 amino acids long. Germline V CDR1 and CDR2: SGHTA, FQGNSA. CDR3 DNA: TGTGCCAGCAGCTTAGTTTGGGGACAGGGTGCCTACGAGCAGTACTTC. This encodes CASSLVWGQGAYEQYF.